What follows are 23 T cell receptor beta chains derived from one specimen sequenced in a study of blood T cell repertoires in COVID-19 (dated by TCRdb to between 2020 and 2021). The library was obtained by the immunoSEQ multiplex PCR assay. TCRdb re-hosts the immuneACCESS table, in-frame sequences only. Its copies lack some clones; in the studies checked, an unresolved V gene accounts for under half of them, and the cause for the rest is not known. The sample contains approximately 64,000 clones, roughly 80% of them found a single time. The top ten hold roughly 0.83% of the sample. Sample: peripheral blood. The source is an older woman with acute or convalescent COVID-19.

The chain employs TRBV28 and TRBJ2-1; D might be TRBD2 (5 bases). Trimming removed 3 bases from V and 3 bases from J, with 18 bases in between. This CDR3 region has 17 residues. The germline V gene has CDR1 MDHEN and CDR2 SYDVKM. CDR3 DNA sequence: TGTGCCAGCAGTTTCTTCCCGAGCGGAGCTGGCTACAATGAGCAGTTCTTC. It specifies CASSFFPSGAGYNEQFF.

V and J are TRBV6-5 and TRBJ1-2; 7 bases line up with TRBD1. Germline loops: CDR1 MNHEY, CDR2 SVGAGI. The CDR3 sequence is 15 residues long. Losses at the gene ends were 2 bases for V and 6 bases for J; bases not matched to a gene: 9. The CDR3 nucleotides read TGTGCCAGCAGTTACGCGTCTAACAGGGGCCATGGCTACACCTTC. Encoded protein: CASSYASNRGHGYTF.

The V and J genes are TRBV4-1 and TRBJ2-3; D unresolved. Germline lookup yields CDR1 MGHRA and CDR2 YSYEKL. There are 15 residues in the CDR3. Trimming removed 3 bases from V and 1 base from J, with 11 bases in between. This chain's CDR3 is CASSQRQWGTDTQYF. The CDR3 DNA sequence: TGCGCCAGCAGCCAGAGGCAGTGGGGCACAGATACGCAGTATTTT.

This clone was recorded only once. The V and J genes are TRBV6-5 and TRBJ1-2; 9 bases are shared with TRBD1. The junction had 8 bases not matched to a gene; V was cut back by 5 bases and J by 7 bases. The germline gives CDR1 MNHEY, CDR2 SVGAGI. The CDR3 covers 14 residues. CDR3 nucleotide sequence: TGTGCCAGCAGTCCGGGACAGGGAAACGGTGGCTACACCTTC. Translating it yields CASSPGQGNGGYTF.

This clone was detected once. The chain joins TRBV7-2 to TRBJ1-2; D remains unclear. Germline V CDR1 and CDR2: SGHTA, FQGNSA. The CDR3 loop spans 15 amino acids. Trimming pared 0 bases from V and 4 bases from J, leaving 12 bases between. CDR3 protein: CASSLARELPYGYTF. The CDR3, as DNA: TGTGCCAGCAGCTTAGCGCGCGAACTCCCCTATGGCTACACCTTC.

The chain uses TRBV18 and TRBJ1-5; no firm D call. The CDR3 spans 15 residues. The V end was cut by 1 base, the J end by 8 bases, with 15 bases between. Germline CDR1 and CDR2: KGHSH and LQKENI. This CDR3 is CASSPQRSPAEPQHF. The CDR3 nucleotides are TGTGCCAGCTCACCACAGCGCTCCCCGGCGGAGCCCCAGCATTTT.

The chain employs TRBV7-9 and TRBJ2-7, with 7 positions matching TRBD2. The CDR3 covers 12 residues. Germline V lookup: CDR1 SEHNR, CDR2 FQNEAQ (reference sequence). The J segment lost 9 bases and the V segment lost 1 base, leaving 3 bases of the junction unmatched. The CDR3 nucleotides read TGTGCCAGCAGCTTAGGGGAGGGCTTGCAGTACTTC. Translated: CASSLGEGLQYF.

The CDR3 spells CASSPDRAGSGHNEQFF. The CDR3 nucleotides are TGTGCCAGCTCACCCGACAGGGCAGGCTCCGGGCATAATGAGCAGTTCTTC. The rearrangement uses TRBV18 and TRBJ2-1; 7 bases match TRBD1. The CDR3 extends over 17 amino acids. Trimming removed 3 bases from V and 7 bases from J; junction bases left unmatched: 15. Germline CDR1 reads KGHSH; CDR2 reads LQKENI. Drawing the rest from reference TRBV18 and TRBJ2-1, the complete variable domain is NAGVMQNPRHLVRRRGQEARLRCSPMKGHSHVYWYRQLPEEGLKFMVYLQKENIIDESGMPKERFSAEFPKEGPSILRIQQVVRGDSAAYFCASSPDRAGSGHNEQFFGPGTRLTVL.

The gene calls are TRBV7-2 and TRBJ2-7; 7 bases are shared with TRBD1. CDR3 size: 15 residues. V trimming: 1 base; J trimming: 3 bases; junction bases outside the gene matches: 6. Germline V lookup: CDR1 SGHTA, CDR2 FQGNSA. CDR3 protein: CASSLGGQSSYEQYF. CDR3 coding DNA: TGTGCCAGCAGCTTAGGGGGACAGAGCAGCTACGAGCAGTACTTC.

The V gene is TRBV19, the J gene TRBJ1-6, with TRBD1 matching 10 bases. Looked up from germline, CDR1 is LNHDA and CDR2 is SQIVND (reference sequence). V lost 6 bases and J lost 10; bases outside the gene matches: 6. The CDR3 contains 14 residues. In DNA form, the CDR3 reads TGTGCCAGTAGCCTTGGACAGGGGGTCTCACCCCTCCACTTT. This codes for CASSLGQGVSPLHF. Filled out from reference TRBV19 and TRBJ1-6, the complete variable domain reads DGGITQSPKYLFRKEGQNVTLSCEQNLNHDAMYWYRQDPGQGLRLIYYSQIVNDFQKGDIAEGYSVSREKKESFPLTVTSAQKNPTAFYLCASSLGQGVSPLHFGNGTRLTVT.

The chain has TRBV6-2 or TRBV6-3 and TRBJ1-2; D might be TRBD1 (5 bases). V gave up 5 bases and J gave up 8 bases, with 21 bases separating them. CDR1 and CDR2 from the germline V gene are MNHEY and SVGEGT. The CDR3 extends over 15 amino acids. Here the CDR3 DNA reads TGTGCCAGCAGTCCGAATTGGGGCGAATTACGAGGCTACACCTTC. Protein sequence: CASSPNWGELRGYTF.

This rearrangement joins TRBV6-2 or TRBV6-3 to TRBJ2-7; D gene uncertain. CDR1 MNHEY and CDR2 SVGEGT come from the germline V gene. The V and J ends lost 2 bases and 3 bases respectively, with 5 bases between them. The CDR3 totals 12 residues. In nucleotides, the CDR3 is TGTGCCAGCAGTTACACCAGCTACGAGCAGTACTTC. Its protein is CASSYTSYEQYF.

DNA for the CDR3: TGTGCCAGCAGTTCCACTCCCCTCTACGAGCAGTACTTC. Translating it yields CASSSTPLYEQYF. The gene calls are TRBV12-3 or TRBV12-4 and TRBJ2-7; no firm D call. V was pared by 4 bases and J by 3 bases, with 10 bases between. The CDR3 length is 13 residues.

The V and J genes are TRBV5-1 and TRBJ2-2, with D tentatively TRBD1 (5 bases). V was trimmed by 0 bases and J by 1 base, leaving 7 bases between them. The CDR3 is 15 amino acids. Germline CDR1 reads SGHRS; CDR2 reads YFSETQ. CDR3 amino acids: CASSLDRLNTGELFF. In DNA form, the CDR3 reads TGCGCCAGCAGCTTGGACAGGTTGAACACCGGGGAGCTGTTTTTT.

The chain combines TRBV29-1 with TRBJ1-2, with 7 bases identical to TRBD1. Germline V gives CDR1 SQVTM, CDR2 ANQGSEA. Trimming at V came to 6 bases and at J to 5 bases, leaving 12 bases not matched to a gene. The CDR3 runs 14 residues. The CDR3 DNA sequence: TGCAGCGTCGATACACTACAGGGGCCGTATGGCTACACCTTC. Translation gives CSVDTLQGPYGYTF.

The DNA of the CDR3 is TGTGCCAGCAGCCAACAGGGGTGGGAGACCCAGTACTTC. It codes for CASSQQGWETQYF. The chain combines TRBV5-4 with TRBJ2-5; TRBD1 matches 7 bases. Per the germline V gene, CDR1 is SGHNT and CDR2 is YYREEE (reference sequence). The trim removed 4 bases at V and 5 bases at J, leaving 5 bases unmatched. CDR3 size: 13 residues.

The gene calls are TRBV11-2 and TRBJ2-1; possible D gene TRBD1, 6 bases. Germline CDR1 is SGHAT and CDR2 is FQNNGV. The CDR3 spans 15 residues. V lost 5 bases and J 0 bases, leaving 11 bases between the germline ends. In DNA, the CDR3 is TGTGCCAGCAGCCCACTAGGGGGCTCCTACAATGAGCAGTTCTTC. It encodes CASSPLGGSYNEQFF.

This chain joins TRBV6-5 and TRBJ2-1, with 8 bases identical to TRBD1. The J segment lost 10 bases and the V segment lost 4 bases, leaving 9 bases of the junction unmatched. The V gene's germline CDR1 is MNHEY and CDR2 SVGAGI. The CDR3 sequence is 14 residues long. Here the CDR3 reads CASSSGGEGREQFF. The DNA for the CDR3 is TGTGCCAGCAGTTCAGGGGGCGAGGGTAGGGAGCAGTTCTTC.

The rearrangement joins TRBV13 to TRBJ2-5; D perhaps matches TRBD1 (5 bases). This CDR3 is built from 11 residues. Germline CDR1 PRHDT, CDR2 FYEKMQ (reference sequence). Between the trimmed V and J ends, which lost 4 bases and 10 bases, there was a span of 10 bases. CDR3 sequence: CASSSGWSQYF. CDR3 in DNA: TGTGCCAGCAGCTCAGGGTGGAGCCAGTACTTC. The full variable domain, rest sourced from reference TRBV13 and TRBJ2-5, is AAGVIQSPRHLIKEKRETATLKCYPIPRHDTVYWYQQGPGQDPQFLISFYEKMQSDKGSIPDRFSAQQFSDYHSELNMSSLELGDSALYFCASSSGWSQYFGPGTRLLVL.

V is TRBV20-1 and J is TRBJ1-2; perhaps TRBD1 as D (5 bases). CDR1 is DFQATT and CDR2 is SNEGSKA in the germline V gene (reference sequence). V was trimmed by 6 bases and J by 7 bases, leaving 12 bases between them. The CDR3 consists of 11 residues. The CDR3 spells CSARAQPGYTF. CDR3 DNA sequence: TGCAGTGCCAGGGCCCAACCTGGCTACACCTTC.

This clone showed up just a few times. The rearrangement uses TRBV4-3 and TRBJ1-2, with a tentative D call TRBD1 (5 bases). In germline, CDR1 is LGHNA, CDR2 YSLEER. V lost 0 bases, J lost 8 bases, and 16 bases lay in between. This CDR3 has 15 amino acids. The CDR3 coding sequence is TGCGCCAGCAGCCAAGATGGGGAGGGCAGGGTAGGCTACACCTTC. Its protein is CASSQDGEGRVGYTF.

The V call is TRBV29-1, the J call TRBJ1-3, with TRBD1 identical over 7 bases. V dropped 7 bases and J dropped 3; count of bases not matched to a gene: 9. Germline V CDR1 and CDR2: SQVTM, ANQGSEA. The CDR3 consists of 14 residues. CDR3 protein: CSGSSQGNGNTIYF. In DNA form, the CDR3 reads TGCAGCGGTTCCTCACAGGGGAATGGAAACACCATATATTTT. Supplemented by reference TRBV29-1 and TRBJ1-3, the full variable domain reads SAVISQKPSRDICQRGTSLTIQCQVDSQVTMMFWYRQQPGQSLTLIATANQGSEATYESGFVIDKFPISRPNLTFSTLTVSNMSPEDSSIYLCSGSSQGNGNTIYFGEGSWLTVV.

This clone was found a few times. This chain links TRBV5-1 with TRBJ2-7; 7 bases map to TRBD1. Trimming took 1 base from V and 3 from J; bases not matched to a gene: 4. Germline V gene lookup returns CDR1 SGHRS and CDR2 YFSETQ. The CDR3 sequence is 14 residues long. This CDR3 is CASSLTGADYEQYF. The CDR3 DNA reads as TGCGCCAGCAGCTTGACAGGGGCCGACTACGAGCAGTACTTC.